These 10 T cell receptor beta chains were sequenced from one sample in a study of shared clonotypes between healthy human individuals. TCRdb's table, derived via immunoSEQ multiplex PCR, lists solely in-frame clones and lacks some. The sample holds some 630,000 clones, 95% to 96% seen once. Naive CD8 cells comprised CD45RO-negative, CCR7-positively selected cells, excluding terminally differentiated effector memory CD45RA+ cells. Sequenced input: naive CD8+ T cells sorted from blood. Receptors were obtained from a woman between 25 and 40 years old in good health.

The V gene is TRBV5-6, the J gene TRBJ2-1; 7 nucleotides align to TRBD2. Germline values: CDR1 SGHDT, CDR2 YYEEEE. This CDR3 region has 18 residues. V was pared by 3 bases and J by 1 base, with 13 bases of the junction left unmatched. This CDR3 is CASSSTGTIHFSYNEQFF. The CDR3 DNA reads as TGTGCCAGCAGCTCGACCGGGACTATTCATTTTTCCTACAATGAGCAGTTCTTC. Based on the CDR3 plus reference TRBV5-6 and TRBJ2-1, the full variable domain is DAGVTQSPTHLIKTRGQQVTLRCSPKSGHDTVSWYQQALGQGPQFIFQYYEEEERQRGNFPDRFSGHQFPNYSSELNVNALLLGDSALYLCASSSTGTIHFSYNEQFFGPGTRLTVL.

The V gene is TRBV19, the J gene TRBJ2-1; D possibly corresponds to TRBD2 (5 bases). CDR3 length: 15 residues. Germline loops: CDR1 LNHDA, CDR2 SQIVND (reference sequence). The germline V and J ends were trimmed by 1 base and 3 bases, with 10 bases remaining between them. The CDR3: CASSIAPGFYNEQFF. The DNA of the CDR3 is TGTGCCAGTAGTATAGCCCCGGGATTCTACAATGAGCAGTTCTTC. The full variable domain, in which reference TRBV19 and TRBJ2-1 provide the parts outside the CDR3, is DGGITQSPKYLFRKEGQNVTLSCEQNLNHDAMYWYRQDPGQGLRLIYYSQIVNDFQKGDIAEGYSVSREKKESFPLTVTSAQKNPTAFYLCASSIAPGFYNEQFFGPGTRLTVL.

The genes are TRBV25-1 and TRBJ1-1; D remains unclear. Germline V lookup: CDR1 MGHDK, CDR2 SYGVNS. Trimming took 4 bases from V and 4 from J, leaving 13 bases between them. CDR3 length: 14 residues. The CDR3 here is CASSAYRDLTEAFF. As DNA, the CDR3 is TGTGCCAGCAGTGCCTACAGAGACCTCACTGAAGCTTTCTTT.

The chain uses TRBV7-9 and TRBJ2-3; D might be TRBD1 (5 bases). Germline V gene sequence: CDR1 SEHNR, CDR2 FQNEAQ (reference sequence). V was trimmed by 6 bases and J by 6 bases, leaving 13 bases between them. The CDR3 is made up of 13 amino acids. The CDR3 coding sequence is TGTGCCAGCAGAAGGGGATCCGGGGATACGCAGTATTTT. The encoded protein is CASRRGSGDTQYF.

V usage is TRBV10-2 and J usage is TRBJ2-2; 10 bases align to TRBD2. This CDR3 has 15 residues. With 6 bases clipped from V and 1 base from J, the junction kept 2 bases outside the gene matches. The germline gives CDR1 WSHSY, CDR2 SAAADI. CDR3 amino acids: CASRRLAGNTGELFF. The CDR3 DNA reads TGCGCCAGCAGACGACTAGCGGGGAACACCGGGGAGCTGTTTTTT.

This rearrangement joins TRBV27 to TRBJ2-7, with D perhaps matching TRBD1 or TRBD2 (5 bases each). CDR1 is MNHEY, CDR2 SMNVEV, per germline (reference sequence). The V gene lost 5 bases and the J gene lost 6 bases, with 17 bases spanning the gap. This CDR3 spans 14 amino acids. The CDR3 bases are TGTGCCAGCAGTAACCGGGACGGGCTGGCCGAGCAGTACTTC. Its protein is CASSNRDGLAEQYF.

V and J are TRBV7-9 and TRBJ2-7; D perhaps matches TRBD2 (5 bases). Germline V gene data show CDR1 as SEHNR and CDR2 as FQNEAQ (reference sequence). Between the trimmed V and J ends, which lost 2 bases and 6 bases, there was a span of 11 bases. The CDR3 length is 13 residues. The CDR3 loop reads CASSLNEGFEQYF. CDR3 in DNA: TGTGCCAGCAGCTTAAACGAGGGATTCGAGCAGTACTTC.

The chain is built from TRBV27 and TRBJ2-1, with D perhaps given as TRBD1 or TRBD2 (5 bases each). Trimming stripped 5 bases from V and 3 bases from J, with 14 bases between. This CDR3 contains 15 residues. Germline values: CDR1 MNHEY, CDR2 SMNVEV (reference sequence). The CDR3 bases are TGTGCCAGCAGTCTCCGGGACCAGCACTACAATGAGCAGTTCTTC. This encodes CASSLRDQHYNEQFF.

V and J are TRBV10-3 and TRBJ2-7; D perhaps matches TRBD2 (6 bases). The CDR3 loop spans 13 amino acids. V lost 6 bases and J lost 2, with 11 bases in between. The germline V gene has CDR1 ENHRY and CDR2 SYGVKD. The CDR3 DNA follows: TGTGCCATCAGCAGGGACTCTACCTACGAGCAGTACTTC. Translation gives CAISRDSTYEQYF.

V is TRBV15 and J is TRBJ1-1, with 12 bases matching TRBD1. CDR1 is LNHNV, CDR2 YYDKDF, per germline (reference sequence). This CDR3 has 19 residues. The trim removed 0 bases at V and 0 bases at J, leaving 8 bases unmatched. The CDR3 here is CATSREPGQGARMNTEAFF. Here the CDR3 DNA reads TGTGCCACCAGCAGAGAACCGGGACAGGGGGCGAGGATGAACACTGAAGCTTTCTTT.